This T cell receptor beta chain comes out of a study of spatial heterogeneity in lung cancer. Noted time point: sample taken at primary tumor resection. Researchers sequenced whole RNA taken from tumor, nontumor lung or frozen PBMC without sorting. The donor group consisted of around 77 patients who had untreated, early-stage non-small cell lung cancer. The CDR3 covers 14 residues. Between the trimmed V and J ends, which lost 6 bases and 6 bases, there was a span of 18 bases. Germline V gene lookup returns CDR1 MDHEN and CDR2 SYDVKM. Sample share makes this clonotype medium-sized. TCRdb processed the 5' RACE reads anew with MiXCR; each CDR3 protein has one entry. The sample includes roughly 48,000 distinct CDR3 sequences, under 6% seen only once; the top ten take around 10%.

The receptor was derived from a male donor with early-stage non-small cell lung cancer. The chain couples TRBV28 to TRBJ2-7; the D gene could be TRBD1 or TRBD2 (6 bases each). Specimen: PBMCs, collected at surgery. CDR3 sequence: CASSSFRGASEQYF. The CDR3 region has the DNA TGTGCCAGCAGCTCTTTTAGGGGGGCGAGCGAGCAGTACTTC.